Listed below are T cell receptor beta chains from one sample, sequenced in a study of regulatory and conventional T cells in RAG deficiency. The protocol was immunoSEQ multiplex PCR, while the TCRdb copy is restricted to in-frame clones and leaves out a portion. The repertoire includes under 45,000 clones, roughly three quarters of them detected once, and roughly 3.5% sits in the top ten. The data were also submitted as part of a second study, on regulatory T cells.

Sequenced: CD4+ effector T cells sorted from blood. These receptors all stem from a human donor in good health. Each CDR3 is given with its conserved first and last residue. D genes are given only for firm matches. Size is omitted from some rows. Given values are once, few, many or a class for expanded clones.

D	J	V	size	CDR3	DNA
TRBD1	TRBJ1-4	TRBV6-6	NA	CASSLSRQGANEKLFF	TGTGCCAGCAGCCTATCACGTCAGGGGGCTAATGAAAAACTGTTTTTT
NA	TRBJ1-2	TRBV9	NA	CASSASPRGAGYTF	TGTGCCAGCAGCGCCTCGCCCAGGGGCGCGGGCTACACCTTC
NA	TRBJ2-7	TRBV5-4	NA	CASSPGRDHYEQYF	TGTGCCAGCAGCCCCGGACGGGATCACTACGAGCAGTACTTC
TRBD1	TRBJ1-1	TRBV2	NA	CASGRGRRNTEAFF	TGTGCCAGTGGGAGGGGGCGGAGGAACACTGAAGCTTTCTTT
TRBD1	TRBJ2-7	TRBV7-6	NA	CASSKDRGNFYEQYF	TGTGCCAGCAGCAAAGACAGGGGGAATTTCTACGAGCAGTACTTC
TRBD1	TRBJ1-2	TRBV2	NA	CASTISGGGLKGYTF	TGTGCCAGCACCATAAGCGGAGGGGGCTTGAAAGGCTACACCTTC
NA	TRBJ2-3	TRBV6-1	NA	CASRQQGTSTDTQYF	TGTGCCAGCAGACAACAGGGAACTAGCACAGATACGCAGTATTTT
NA	TRBJ2-3	TRBV19	NA	CASSIRPGTDTQYF	TGTGCCAGTAGTATTAGGCCAGGCACAGATACGCAGTATTTT
NA	TRBJ1-6	TRBV30	NA	CAWNMGGFYNSPLHF	TGTGCCTGGAATATGGGTGGCTTCTATAATTCACCCCTCCACTTT
TRBD2	TRBJ2-2	TRBV10-3	NA	CAISGSGGAGELFF	TGTGCCATCAGCGGTAGCGGGGGGGCCGGGGAGCTGTTTTTT
NA	TRBJ1-1	TRBV5-1	NA	CASSLMGDTEAFF	TGCGCCAGCAGCTTGATGGGGGACACTGAAGCTTTCTTT
NA	TRBJ1-2	TRBV30	few	CAWSPGTLGWGYTF	TGTGCCTGGAGTCCCGGGACACTGGGTTGGGGCTACACCTTC
NA	TRBJ1-1	TRBV7-9	NA	CASSLVPRGPKMNTEAFF	TGTGCCAGCAGCTTAGTTCCCAGGGGTCCGAAAATGAACACTGAAGCTTTCTTT
NA	TRBJ1-2	TRBV28	NA	CASSPPQGGYTF	TGTGCCAGCAGTCCCCCACAGGGTGGCTACACCTTC
TRBD1	TRBJ1-1	TRBV18	NA	CASSPGQGLIEAFF	TGTGCCAGCTCACCGGGACAGGGGTTGATTGAAGCTTTCTTT
TRBD1	TRBJ1-2	TRBV9	few	CASSVEVRDSGYTF	TGTGCCAGCAGCGTAGAGGTCAGGGACAGTGGCTACACCTTC
NA	TRBJ1-2	TRBV19	NA	CASSLRGGDGYTF	TGTGCCAGTAGTCTCAGGGGTGGCGATGGCTACACCTTC
TRBD1	TRBJ1-6	TRBV6-1	NA	CASSEVWRAGQGYSPLHF	TGTGCCAGCAGTGAAGTATGGAGAGCGGGACAGGGATATTCACCCCTCCACTTT
NA	TRBJ2-7	TRBV21-1	few	CASSKGYIGFEQYF	TGTGCCAGCAGCAAAGGCTATATTGGGTTCGAGCAGTACTTC
NA	TRBJ1-2	TRBV29-1	few	CSVRQSAYGYTF	TGCAGCGTCCGACAAAGTGCCTATGGCTACACCTTC
TRBD1	TRBJ1-5	TRBV29-1	NA	CSVRQGGDQPQHF	TGCAGCGTTCGACAGGGAGGGGATCAGCCCCAGCATTTT
NA	TRBJ2-7	TRBV4-1	NA	CASSQDLIYEQYF	TGCGCCAGCAGCCAAGATTTGATCTACGAGCAGTACTTC
TRBD1	TRBJ2-7	TRBV12-5	NA	CASGRTGYEQYF	TGTGCTAGTGGCAGGACAGGCTACGAGCAGTACTTC